This T cell receptor (beta chain) derives from a study of cytomegalovirus exposure and HLA in healthy donors. Study results and caveats: Reported performance of the classifier showed diagnosis of cytomegalovirus status with high specificity and sensitivity.

This clone has only one observation. Its matching antigen is unknown. CDR1 and CDR2 (germline): MDHEN, SYDVKM. This CDR3 has 15 amino acids. With 3 bases clipped from V and 7 bases from J, the junction kept 10 bases outside the gene matches. Assay: immunoSEQ multiplex PCR; the TCRdb copy retains only in-frame clones and omits some. The repertoire holds more than 85,000 clones, with 86% as singletons. The sample consisted of PBMCs. This TCR derives from a woman younger than 35 in good health and CMV-seropositive. The V gene is TRBV28, the J gene TRBJ1-2, with 8 bases fitting TRBD1. DNA for the CDR3: TGTGCCAGCAGTTTCGCGATTCCAGGGGGCTTTGGCTACACCTTC. Amino acid sequence: CASSFAIPGGFGYTF.